These 18 T cell receptor beta chains came from one sample sequenced in a study of vaccination effects on CD4 cells after COVID-19. In the ViraFEST assay, antigen-specific CD4+ clonotypes were identified by expansion after peptide-pool stimulation. After more than 9 days in culture, the CD4+ T cells were isolated. Two-dose vaccination with either BNT162b2 or mRNA-1273 was given to the participants. Method: immunoSEQ multiplex PCR; TCRdb's copy keeps in-frame clones and lacks some. The table has some 74,000 clones, 81% seen once. No antigen is known for these receptors. The specimen comprised CD4+ T cells from PBMCs cultured with HCoV-229E spike peptides, sampled after COVID-19 vaccination. The receptors were sampled from a human donor who received a COVID-19 vaccine.

The chain recombines TRBV9 with TRBJ2-1; D remains ambiguous. The CDR3 runs to 13 residues. Germline-derived CDR1 and CDR2 are SGDLS and YYNGEE. Trimming removed 4 bases at V and 6 bases at J, with 11 bases between. CDR3 coding DNA: TGTGCCAGCAGCCCCCGAAGGGCCAATGAGCAGTTCTTC. Residues: CASSPRRANEQFF.

The chain's CDR3 is CASSLIGTDTQYF. DNA for the CDR3: TGTGCCAGCAGCTTGATCGGGACAGATACGCAGTATTTT. The chain has TRBV5-5 and TRBJ2-3; D not resolved. The CDR3 sequence is 13 residues long. In germline, CDR1 is SGHKS, CDR2 YYEKEE (reference sequence). Trimming took 1 base from V and 3 from J, leaving 6 bases between them.

The gene calls are TRBV10-3 and TRBJ1-4, with no clear D. The V end was cut by 4 bases, the J end by 7 bases, with 16 bases between. Germline-derived CDR1 and CDR2 are ENHRY and SYGVKD. This CDR3 spans 15 amino acids. The CDR3, as DNA: TGTGCCATCAGTGCTGGTCAAACTACGAGTGAAAAACTGTTTTTT. Its translation is CAISAGQTTSEKLFF.

The CDR3 DNA is TGTGCCAGCAAGGGCGGAATCTATGGCTACACCTTC. Its translation is CASKGGIYGYTF. V gene TRBV6-5 combines with J gene TRBJ1-2; D is undetermined. The V end was cut by 7 bases, the J end by 4 bases, with 10 bases between. The CDR3 runs 12 residues. Germline V gene data show CDR1 as MNHEY and CDR2 as SVGAGI.

The sample holds a few counts of this clone. The rearrangement joins TRBV19 to TRBJ1-1; D is uncertain. V lost 3 bases, J lost 0 bases, and 8 bases lay in between. This CDR3 comprises 14 residues. CDR1 and CDR2 from the germline V gene are LNHDA and SQIVND (reference sequence). The CDR3 nucleotides are TGTGCCAGTAGTATCACGGGTCTGAACACTGAAGCTTTCTTT. The encoded protein is CASSITGLNTEAFF.

J is TRBJ2-7 and V is TRBV10-3; TRBD1 might be the D (6 bases). Per the germline V gene, CDR1 is ENHRY and CDR2 is SYGVKD. The V gene lost 3 bases and the J gene lost 3 bases, with 6 bases spanning the gap. The CDR3 loop spans 12 amino acids. The CDR3 is CAISDRGYEQYV. CDR3 DNA sequence: TGTGCCATCAGTGACAGGGGCTACGAGCAGTACGTC.

The CDR3 sequence is CASSYSPGQDNSPLHF. The CDR3 coding sequence is TGTGCCAGCAGTTACTCGCCCGGACAGGATAATTCACCCCTCCACTTT. The J gene is TRBJ1-6, the V gene TRBV6-5; 7 positions match TRBD1. The CDR3 has 16 amino acids. After removal of 0 bases from V and 5 bases from J, the junction contained 4 bases not matched to a gene. Germline CDR1 and CDR2: MNHEY and SVGAGI.

The genes are TRBV11-3 and TRBJ2-3; no firm D call. The germline V gene encodes CDR1 SGHNT and CDR2 YENEEA. V gave up 4 bases and J gave up 2 bases, with 7 bases separating them. There are 13 residues in the CDR3. CDR3 in amino acids: CASSSESTDTQYF. In nucleotides, the CDR3 is TGTGCCAGCAGCTCGGAGTCCACAGATACGCAGTATTTT. Full variable domain (outside the CDR3, taken from reference TRBV11-3 and TRBJ2-3): EAGVVQSPRYKIIEKKQPVAFWCNPISGHNTLYWYLQNLGQGPELLIRYENEEAVDDSQLPKDRFSAERLKGVDSTLKIQPAELGDSAVYLCASSSESTDTQYFGPGTRLTVL.

The chain employs TRBV24-1 and TRBJ2-5, with D tentatively TRBD1 (5 bases). Germline CDR1 KGHDR, CDR2 SFDVKD. The V and J ends lost 1 base and 10 bases respectively, with 9 bases between them. The CDR3 contains 12 residues. The CDR3: CATSDFEGDQYF. The CDR3 region has the DNA TGTGCCACCAGTGATTTCGAAGGGGACCAGTACTTC.

The table lists this clone with a count of one. The genes are TRBV4-2 and TRBJ2-5; weak D call: TRBD1 (6 bases). Trimming shortened V by 10 bases and J by 2 bases, and 14 bases separated the two germline ends. The CDR3 is 13 residues long. From germline, CDR1 is LGHNA and CDR2 YNFKEQ. CDR3 amino acids: CATARTEQETQYF. CDR3 nucleotide sequence: TGTGCCACCGCACGGACAGAACAAGAGACCCAGTACTTC.

The chain recombines TRBV5-1 with TRBJ2-3, with TRBD2 identical over 8 bases. The CDR3 has 17 residues. V was pared by 4 bases and J by 3 bases, with 13 bases of the junction left unmatched. Looked up from germline, CDR1 is SGHRS and CDR2 is YFSETQ. In DNA, the CDR3 is TGCGCCAGCAGCCAGGACGGGGGGGTGCTACGAACAGATACGCAGTATTTT. Translation gives CASSQDGGVLRTDTQYF. The full variable domain, in which reference TRBV5-1 and TRBJ2-3 provide the parts outside the CDR3, is KAGVTQTPRYLIKTRGQQVTLSCSPISGHRSVSWYQQTPGQGLQFLFEYFSETQRNKGNFPGRFSGRQFSNSRSEMNVSTLELGDSALYLCASSQDGGVLRTDTQYFGPGTRLTVL.

The V call is TRBV4-3, the J call TRBJ1-6, with D perhaps TRBD1 (6 bases). Germline assignment: CDR1 LGHNA and CDR2 YSLEER. The CDR3 has 13 residues. The ends were cut back, 0 bases at V and 9 bases at J, with 6 bases in the middle. Here the CDR3 reads CASSQEQGSPLHF. As DNA, the CDR3 is TGCGCCAGCAGCCAAGAACAGGGTTCACCCCTCCACTTT.

This clone was found a few times. The chain couples TRBV4-1 to TRBJ2-6; D remains unclear. V lost 4 bases, J lost 2 bases, and 15 bases lay in between. CDR3 length equals 17 residues. The germline V gene has CDR1 MGHRA and CDR2 YSYEKL. CDR3 loop: CASSLTPRVAGANVLTF. The CDR3, as DNA: TGCGCCAGCAGCCTCACCCCGAGAGTGGCTGGGGCCAACGTCCTGACTTTC.

The V call is TRBV5-1, the J call TRBJ2-3; D remains unclear. V was pared by 3 bases and J by 0 bases, with 8 bases between. Germline loops: CDR1 SGHRS, CDR2 YFSETQ. The CDR3 loop spans 14 amino acids. The CDR3 spells CASSWGESTDTQYF. The CDR3 DNA reads TGCGCCAGCAGCTGGGGTGAGAGCACAGATACGCAGTATTTT.

The chain couples TRBV4-1 to TRBJ1-1; 8 positions agree with TRBD1. Germline-derived CDR1 and CDR2 are MGHRA and YSYEKL. V lost 4 bases, J lost 0 bases, and 4 bases stayed unmatched. This CDR3 comprises 15 residues. Here the CDR3 DNA reads TGCGCCAGCAGCCGCCAGGGGGCAGTGAACACTGAAGCTTTCTTT. This sequence encodes CASSRQGAVNTEAFF.

This clone was detected only a few times. V and J are TRBV12-5 and TRBJ1-1; D is undetermined. Germline V gene data show CDR1 as LGHNT and CDR2 as FRNRAP. The length of the CDR3 is 13 residues. Trimming took 6 bases from V and 3 from J, leaving 11 bases between them. The CDR3 reads CASGQGRYTEAFF. CDR3 sequence (DNA): TGTGCTAGTGGCCAAGGACGGTACACTGAAGCTTTCTTT.

The chain has TRBV5-1 and TRBJ1-4; D might be TRBD1 (6 bases). V was trimmed by 4 bases and J by 0 bases, leaving 10 bases between them. Germline V CDR1 and CDR2: SGHRS, YFSETQ. The CDR3 has 15 residues. DNA for the CDR3: TGCGCCAGCAGCAGAAACAGGGCAACTAATGAAAAACTGTTTTTT. Its translation: CASSRNRATNEKLFF.

The chain links TRBV4-1 to TRBJ2-5, with a possible D match to TRBD1 (5 bases). The CDR3 is 13 residues long. Germline V CDR1 and CDR2: MGHRA, YSYEKL. V was clipped by 1 base and J by 11 bases, with 14 bases between them. Here the CDR3 DNA reads TGCGCCAGCAGCCAAGGAATGGACACCCTACAGTACTTC. This gives the protein CASSQGMDTLQYF.